Following are 28 T cell receptor beta chains from one sample sequenced in a study of T cells in Graves' hyperthyroidism and ophthalmopathy. It was RNA transcripts that yielded the amplified TCR beta CDR3 regions. The primer set for the first-round RT-PCR of the TCR CDR3 was HTBI. TCRdb re-derived calls from the multiplex PCR reads in MiXCR, one entry per CDR3 protein. The sample includes about 600,000 distinct CDR3 sequences, 11% to 15% seen only once; the top ten take around 7%. Sequences were obtained from blood. Receptors were obtained from a woman aged 18-35 years with Graves' ophthalmopathy.

In its sample, this clonotype was seen many times. The rearrangement links TRBV7-2 to TRBJ1-5; tentative D call: TRBD1 (5 bases). This CDR3 comprises 17 residues. Trimming took off 2 bases at V and 2 bases at J, with 16 bases between the two ends. Germline V CDR1 and CDR2: SGHTA, FQGNSA. The CDR3 loop reads CASSLLRGGRRNQPQHF. CDR3 nucleotide sequence: TGTGCCAGCAGCTTATTAAGGGGTGGCAGACGCAATCAGCCCCAGCATTTT.

Many counts were recorded for this clonotype. The chain joins TRBV14 to TRBJ1-1; TRBD1 matches 7 bases. CDR1 SGHDN and CDR2 FVKESK come from the germline V gene. The CDR3 sequence is 15 residues long. V lost 5 bases to trimming and J lost 5 bases; unmatched junction nucleotides: 11. CDR3 loop: CASSSQQTGRTEAFF. The CDR3 coding sequence is TGTGCCAGCAGCTCCCAACAGACAGGGCGAACTGAAGCTTTCTTT.

A few counts support this clonotype. The chain recombines TRBV14 with TRBJ1-2, with 10 bases lining up with TRBD1. Germline V gene lookup returns CDR1 SGHDN and CDR2 FVKESK. V was clipped by 3 bases and J by 5 bases; unmatched bases: 12. The CDR3 loop spans 17 amino acids. The CDR3 sequence is CASSQQPGTGDVYGYTF. As DNA, the CDR3 is TGTGCCAGCAGCCAGCAACCCGGGACAGGGGATGTTTATGGCTACACCTTC.

There are many counts of this clonotype. CDR3 bases: TGTGCCAGCAGCGCGCTAGCGGGAGGGCCGAGCAATGAGCAGTTCTTC. It specifies CASSALAGGPSNEQFF. V and J are TRBV6-1 and TRBJ2-1; TRBD2 aligns across 12 bases. The CDR3 has 16 amino acids. V was clipped by 6 bases and J by 6 bases; unmatched bases: 9. Per the germline V gene, CDR1 is MNHNS and CDR2 is SASEGT.

The J gene is TRBJ2-2, the V gene TRBV24-1; possible D gene TRBD1, 9 bases. The V and J ends lost 5 bases and 3 bases respectively, with 21 bases between them. Germline V lookup: CDR1 KGHDR, CDR2 SFDVKD. There are 18 residues in the CDR3. For the CDR3, the DNA is TGTGCCACCAGTGTGTCGGCGGGGGGACAGGGCTACACCGGGGAGCTGTTTTTT. Residues: CATSVSAGGQGYTGELFF.

For this clonotype: A read error may produce the germline difference seen at one junction end. The CDR3 region has the DNA TGTGCCAGCAGTTTGGACAGGGGTAATGACGAGCAGTACTTT. It yields the protein CASSLDRGNDEQYF. The chain employs TRBV28 and TRBJ2-7, with 9 bases fitting TRBD1. CDR1 and CDR2 from the germline V gene are MDHEN and SYDVKM. This CDR3 comprises 14 residues.

This rearrangement joins TRBV7-3 to TRBJ2-1, with unresolved D. Germline V gives CDR1 SGHTA, CDR2 FQGTGA. The CDR3 runs to 16 residues. V lost 0 bases and J 13 bases, leaving 22 bases between the germline ends. The CDR3 region has the DNA TGTGCCAGCAGCTTAACGGCAGGACGTTCGACGGCGTCTCAGTTCTTC. As protein: CASSLTAGRSTASQFF.

The rearrangement uses TRBV5-1 and TRBJ2-1, with 14 nucleotides matching TRBD2. The CDR3 extends over 18 amino acids. From germline, CDR1 is SGHRS and CDR2 YFSETQ. V lost 4 bases to trimming and J lost 6 bases; unmatched junction nucleotides: 12. The CDR3 loop reads CASSTPTSGRAWSNEQFF. The CDR3 nucleotides read TGCGCCAGCAGCACCCCGACTAGCGGGAGGGCCTGGAGCAATGAGCAGTTCTTC.

This clonotype occurred many times. The rearrangement joins TRBV6-5 to TRBJ1-2; D is uncertain. The CDR3 sequence is 14 residues long. V lost 2 bases, J lost 4 bases, and 11 bases lay in between. Germline assignment: CDR1 MNHEY and CDR2 SVGAGI. The CDR3 protein is CASSYRTDLYGYTF. CDR3 in DNA: TGTGCCAGCAGTTACCGGACGGACCTCTATGGCTACACCTTC.

This clonotype was picked up many times. The chain links TRBV28 to TRBJ1-5; no clear D. Germline values: CDR1 MDHEN, CDR2 SYDVKM. Trimming cost V 3 bases and J 6 bases, with 18 bases left between them. This CDR3 comprises 16 residues. The CDR3 bases are TGTGCCAGCAGTTTTCCCCGCGATTGGAGGTCTCAGCCCCAGCATTTT. Amino acid sequence: CASSFPRDWRSQPQHF. The full variable domain, rest sourced from reference TRBV28 and TRBJ1-5, is DVKVTQSSRYLVKRTGEKVFLECVQDMDHENMFWYRQDPGLGLRLIYFSYDVKMKEKGDIPEGYSVSREKKERFSLILESASTNQTSMYLCASSFPRDWRSQPQHFGDGTRLSIL.

This rearrangement joins TRBV19 to TRBJ1-4; D not certain. V lost 6 bases, J lost 3 bases, and 8 bases lay in between. CDR1 is LNHDA and CDR2 is SQIVND in the germline V gene (reference sequence). The CDR3 runs 13 residues. The CDR3 sequence: CASRPPANEKLFF. The CDR3 DNA reads TGTGCCAGTAGACCACCCGCTAATGAAAAACTGTTTTTT.

This clonotype was recorded many times. The V gene is TRBV2, the J gene TRBJ2-1, with a tentative D call TRBD2 (6 bases). The germline gives CDR1 SNHLY, CDR2 FYNNEI. V gave up 9 bases and J gave up 4 bases, with 13 bases separating them. This CDR3 has 13 amino acids. The DNA for the CDR3 is TGTGCCAGTCTAGCGTCTTTATACAATGAGCAGTTCTTC. Translation gives CASLASLYNEQFF.

This clonotype was seen more than once but under ten times. V gene TRBV29-1 combines with J gene TRBJ2-2; D is undetermined. Per germline, CDR1 SQVTM and CDR2 ANQGSEA. The CDR3 sequence is 13 residues long. V was trimmed by 3 bases and J by 6 bases, leaving 11 bases between them. The CDR3 bases are TGCAGCGTTGATCTTCCCCTCTCCGGGGAGCTGTTTTTT. Translation: CSVDLPLSGELFF.

This clonotype occurred many times. The V and J genes are TRBV20-1 and TRBJ1-1; D is perhaps TRBD1 (5 bases). The germline V gene has CDR1 DFQATT and CDR2 SNEGSKA (reference sequence). V dropped 1 base and J dropped 8 bases, with 14 bases sitting between them. CDR3 length: 13 residues. This chain's CDR3 is CSARVPGVEEAFF. For the CDR3, the DNA is TGCAGTGCTAGAGTCCCGGGGGTAGAGGAAGCTTTCTTT.

The J gene is TRBJ2-5, the V gene TRBV3-1; the D call may be TRBD1 or TRBD2 (5 bases each). The CDR3 is 17 amino acids. V was pared by 0 bases and J by 2 bases, with 16 bases between. Germline CDR1 and CDR2: LGHDT and YNNKEL (reference sequence). CDR3 in amino acids: CASSQDPPRWGQETQYF. The CDR3 nucleotides read TGTGCCAGCAGCCAAGACCCCCCGAGATGGGGGCAAGAGACCCAGTACTTC.

The sample holds many counts of this clonotype. The chain is built from TRBV5-1 and TRBJ1-1; TRBD1 might be the D (6 bases). Deletions cut 4 bases from V and 6 bases from J, with 16 bases between. Per germline, CDR1 SGHRS and CDR2 YFSETQ. This CDR3 contains 14 residues. The DNA of the CDR3 is TGCGCCAGCAGCCCTATGGGGGCCCGGCCTGAAGCTTTCTTT. Translated, it gives CASSPMGARPEAFF.

This clonotype was seen only a few times. The CDR3, as DNA: TGTGCCAGTCTAGCGGGAGGGCCCCTACGGGAGACCCAGTACTTC. Amino acid sequence: CASLAGGPLRETQYF. The chain recombines TRBV28 with TRBJ2-5; 12 bases are a match to TRBD2. Germline V gives CDR1 MDHEN, CDR2 SYDVKM. V dropped 9 bases and J dropped 5; count of bases not matched to a gene: 10. This CDR3 comprises 15 residues.

The V gene is TRBV27, the J gene TRBJ1-6; 8 nucleotides line up with TRBD1. V gave up 3 bases and J gave up 9 bases; unmatched junction bases: 7. Germline V lookup: CDR1 MNHEY, CDR2 SMNVEV (reference sequence). This CDR3 is built from 15 residues. DNA for the CDR3: TGTGCCAGCAGTTTCGCAGGGGGCGCTTTTTCACCCCTCCACTTT. As protein: CASSFAGGAFSPLHF.

This clonotype has at least ten counts. The genes are TRBV20-1 and TRBJ2-3; tentative D call: TRBD2 (6 bases). Germline V gene lookup returns CDR1 DFQATT and CDR2 SNEGSKA (reference sequence). This CDR3 is built from 17 residues. Trimming removed 0 bases at V and 2 bases at J, with 18 bases between. Here the CDR3 DNA reads TGCAGTGCTAGAGATGATTTCGGCGGAGGGGCCACAGATACGCAGTATTTT. Protein: CSARDDFGGGATDTQYF.

The chain employs TRBV7-9 and TRBJ1-2; tentatively, D is TRBD1 (5 bases). The V gene lost 3 bases and the J gene lost 8 bases, with 13 bases spanning the gap. The CDR3 is 13 amino acids. CDR1 is SEHNR, CDR2 FQNEAQ, per germline (reference sequence). DNA for the CDR3: TGTGCCAGCAGCTTCGGGACTGCCTTAGGCTACACCTTC. Its translation is CASSFGTALGYTF.

This clonotype was seen repeatedly, ten times or more. CDR3 sequence (DNA): TGTGCCAGCAGTCCCGCCGTGGGAGCGGCCGGCAATGAGCAGTTCTTC. Its translation is CASSPAVGAAGNEQFF. The genes are TRBV6-2 or TRBV6-3 and TRBJ2-1, with a possible D match to TRBD2 (5 bases). The CDR3 runs to 16 residues. Germline-derived CDR1 and CDR2 are MNHEY and SVGEGT. Trimming left V 5 bases short and J 6 bases short, with 20 bases between.

The chain employs TRBV6-5 and TRBJ2-2, with unresolved D. Germline-derived CDR1 and CDR2 are MNHEY and SVGAGI. The CDR3 contains 17 residues. V was cut by 0 bases and J by 0 bases, with 11 bases left in between. CDR3 sequence reads: CASSYSLTQTNTGELFF. As DNA, the CDR3 is TGTGCCAGCAGTTACTCTCTTACACAGACGAACACCGGGGAGCTGTTTTTT.

This sequence joins TRBV5-6 and TRBJ1-4; possibly TRBD1 for D (5 bases). This CDR3 has 13 residues. Trimming removed 3 bases from V and 8 bases from J, with 11 bases in between. CDR1 is SGHDT, CDR2 YYEEEE, per germline. CDR3: CASSSREWEKLFF. CDR3 in DNA: TGTGCCAGCAGCTCCAGGGAGTGGGAAAAACTGTTTTTT.

This clonotype was recorded at least ten times. The genes are TRBV27 and TRBJ2-5; TRBD1 matches at 11 bases. The CDR3 loop spans 14 amino acids. The germline V gene encodes CDR1 MNHEY and CDR2 SMNVEV (reference sequence). V shed 3 bases, J shed 5 bases, and the junction held 2 bases outside the gene matches. The CDR3 DNA is TGTGCCAGCAGTTTCGGGACAGGGGGGGAGACCCAGTACTTC. Its protein is CASSFGTGGETQYF.

The rearrangement joins TRBV7-9 to TRBJ2-2; the match to TRBD1 covers 7 bases. CDR3 length: 15 amino acids. With 6 bases clipped from V and 0 bases from J, the junction kept 4 bases outside the gene matches. The germline CDR1 and CDR2 sequences are SEHNR and FQNEAQ (reference sequence). Here the CDR3 DNA reads TGTGCCAGCAGTTTGACAGGGTCGAACACCGGGGAGCTGTTTTTT. Encoded protein: CASSLTGSNTGELFF.

This clonotype was counted many times. This chain's CDR3 is CASSRHGSYEQYF. The CDR3 DNA reads TGTGCCAGCAGTAGGCACGGCTCCTACGAGCAGTACTTC. V is TRBV7-8 and J is TRBJ2-7; no firm D call. With 6 bases removed from V and 0 bases from J, the gap between germline ends came to 9 bases. Germline CDR1 and CDR2: SGHVS and FQNEAQ. The CDR3 sequence is 13 residues long.

This clonotype was observed a handful of times. The V call is TRBV27, the J call TRBJ2-1; D gene uncertain. V dropped 3 bases and J dropped 7 bases, with 10 bases sitting between them. The CDR3 loop spans 13 amino acids. Germline loops: CDR1 MNHEY, CDR2 SMNVEV (reference sequence). The CDR3 bases are TGTGCCAGCAGTTTCGCCCGGCATAATGAGCAGTTCTTC. Translation: CASSFARHNEQFF.

Many counts were recorded for this clonotype. This sequence joins TRBV20-1 and TRBJ2-7, with 13 bases that match TRBD2. The V and J ends lost 5 bases and 0 bases, in that order; junction bases with no gene match: 7. Germline lookup yields CDR1 DFQATT and CDR2 SNEGSKA (reference sequence). The CDR3 has 16 residues. The CDR3 sequence: CSAGLAGDRASYEQYF. In DNA form, the CDR3 reads TGCAGTGCTGGACTAGCGGGAGATAGGGCCTCCTACGAGCAGTACTTC.